The rows below give T cell receptor beta chains drawn from one sample of a study of OX40 agonist ivuxolimab in advanced cancers. Measured with immunoSEQ multiplex PCR; TCRdb has only the in-frame clones, and not every one. Of 75,000 to 100,000 clones detected, under 95% appear once; the ten largest clones hold approximately 0.81%. The sequencing here drew on CD4+ or CD8+ T cells sorted from blood, taken in a trial of the OX40 agonist ivuxolimab. All receptors come from an adult with an advanced solid tumor such as melanoma, head and neck, liver or kidney cancer. Each CDR3 is given with its conserved first and last residue. Fields, in order: CDR3 length, clone size, J gene, D gene, V gene, CDR3 DNA, CDR3 protein. The D gene is left open where the match is weak. A row's size may be missing; if present it is once, few, many or a size class.

len: 17; abundance: once; j_gene: TRBJ2-2; d_gene: TRBD2; v_gene: TRBV28; CDR3nt: TGTGCCAGCAGTTCCGGAGGGACTAGCGCTCTCGCCGGGGAGCTGTTTTTT; CDR3aa: CASSSGGTSALAGELFF
len: 13; abundance: -; j_gene: TRBJ1-1; d_gene: -; v_gene: TRBV11-2; CDR3nt: TGTGCCAGCAGCACCCCACTGAACACTGAAGCTTTCTTT; CDR3aa: CASSTPLNTEAFF
len: 14; abundance: -; j_gene: TRBJ2-3; d_gene: TRBD2; v_gene: TRBV7-8; CDR3nt: TGTGCCAGCAGCGCGGGACTAGCGGGAGACTCGCCGTATTTT; CDR3aa: CASSAGLAGDSPYF
len: 14; abundance: -; j_gene: TRBJ2-3; d_gene: -; v_gene: TRBV30; CDR3nt: TGTGCCTGGAGTGAGGACCCTACAGGGGATACGCAGTATTTT; CDR3aa: CAWSEDPTGDTQYF
len: 16; abundance: -; j_gene: TRBJ2-7; d_gene: -; v_gene: TRBV5-6; CDR3nt: TGTGCCAGCAGCTTAGAATCTAGCTATACCTCCGGCGAGCAGTACTTC; CDR3aa: CASSLESSYTSGEQYF
len: 15; abundance: -; j_gene: TRBJ2-5; d_gene: TRBD2; v_gene: TRBV5-1; CDR3nt: TGCGCCAGCAGCTTGGGACTAGCGGGGTCCGTGGCCCAGTACTTC; CDR3aa: CASSLGLAGSVAQYF
len: 15; abundance: -; j_gene: TRBJ1-4; d_gene: -; v_gene: TRBV6-5; CDR3nt: TGTGCCAGCAGTCCTTCAGCCCTTACTAATGAAAAACTGTTTTTT; CDR3aa: CASSPSALTNEKLFF
len: 14; abundance: -; j_gene: TRBJ1-5; d_gene: -; v_gene: TRBV5-8; CDR3nt: TGTGCCAGCTCTTCAGACAGACCTTGGAGGCCCCAGCATTTT; CDR3aa: CASSSDRPWRPQHF
len: 16; abundance: -; j_gene: TRBJ2-3; d_gene: TRBD2; v_gene: TRBV7-2; CDR3nt: TGTGCCAGCAGCTTAGGGGTGCGGGGGAGCACAGATACGCAGTATTTT; CDR3aa: CASSLGVRGSTDTQYF
len: 15; abundance: -; j_gene: TRBJ2-7; d_gene: -; v_gene: TRBV19; CDR3nt: TGTGCCAGTAGTATTGAGGTCGGGAGAACGTACGAGCAGTACTTC; CDR3aa: CASSIEVGRTYEQYF
len: 14; abundance: -; j_gene: TRBJ2-1; d_gene: -; v_gene: TRBV6-4; CDR3nt: TGTGCCAGCAGTCCCGGGTCCGCGTACAATGAGCAGTTCTTC; CDR3aa: CASSPGSAYNEQFF
len: 14; abundance: -; j_gene: TRBJ1-2; d_gene: -; v_gene: TRBV5-1; CDR3nt: TGCGCCAGCCAGACAGGACTGTCGTCCTATGGCTACACCTTC; CDR3aa: CASQTGLSSYGYTF
len: 16; abundance: -; j_gene: TRBJ2-3; d_gene: -; v_gene: TRBV5-1; CDR3nt: TGCGCCAGCAGCTTGGGTGGGGCCCCTTTCACAGATACGCAGTATTTT; CDR3aa: CASSLGGAPFTDTQYF
len: 15; abundance: -; j_gene: TRBJ2-2; d_gene: -; v_gene: TRBV7-2; CDR3nt: TGTGCCAGCAGCTTAGCGCGCCTGGTCACCGGGGAGCTGTTTTTT; CDR3aa: CASSLARLVTGELFF
len: 15; abundance: -; j_gene: TRBJ2-1; d_gene: -; v_gene: TRBV4-3; CDR3nt: TGCGCCAGCAGCCAAGAATCCCGGCCCCCGTATGTGCAGTTCTTC; CDR3aa: CASSQESRPPYVQFF
len: 13; abundance: -; j_gene: TRBJ2-2; d_gene: -; v_gene: TRBV19; CDR3nt: TGTGCCAGTAGTATTGGTTACACCGGGGAGCTGTTTTTT; CDR3aa: CASSIGYTGELFF
len: 15; abundance: once; j_gene: TRBJ2-5; d_gene: TRBD2; v_gene: TRBV28; CDR3nt: TGTGCCAGCAAGGGGGCTAGCGGGACCGTAGAGACCCAGTACTTC; CDR3aa: CASKGASGTVETQYF
len: 13; abundance: -; j_gene: TRBJ2-3; d_gene: -; v_gene: TRBV11-2; CDR3nt: TGTGCCAGCAGCCCTATAGGGGCGTGGGCGCAGTATTTT; CDR3aa: CASSPIGAWAQYF
len: 15; abundance: -; j_gene: TRBJ1-2; d_gene: -; v_gene: TRBV7-2; CDR3nt: TGTGCCAGCAGCTTAGTGCCGGGATCGTCGCATGGCTACACCTTC; CDR3aa: CASSLVPGSSHGYTF
len: 19; abundance: once; j_gene: TRBJ2-6; d_gene: TRBD1; v_gene: TRBV7-9; CDR3nt: TGTGCCACCGCCATGTACCGGGACAGGGACCACTCTGGGGCCAACGTCCTGACTTTC; CDR3aa: CATAMYRDRDHSGANVLTF
len: 13; abundance: -; j_gene: TRBJ1-1; d_gene: -; v_gene: TRBV2; CDR3nt: TGTGCCAGCTTTCAGGGCAAGAACACTGAAGCTTTCTTT; CDR3aa: CASFQGKNTEAFF
len: 14; abundance: -; j_gene: TRBJ2-7; d_gene: -; v_gene: TRBV5-6; CDR3nt: TGTGCCAGCAGCTATGTAGCGGAGCCTGGGGAGCAGTACTTC; CDR3aa: CASSYVAEPGEQYF
len: 14; abundance: -; j_gene: TRBJ1-1; d_gene: -; v_gene: TRBV11-2; CDR3nt: TGTGCCAGCAGCTTAGTTGTGGTGAACACTGAAGCTTTCTTT; CDR3aa: CASSLVVVNTEAFF
len: 15; abundance: few; j_gene: TRBJ1-2; d_gene: -; v_gene: TRBV18; CDR3nt: TGTGCCAGCTCACCTCCGACCGCTACTAACTATGGCTACACCTTC; CDR3aa: CASSPPTATNYGYTF
len: 14; abundance: -; j_gene: TRBJ2-5; d_gene: -; v_gene: TRBV6-5; CDR3nt: TGTGCCAGCAGTTACTCATACAGGGATGGGACCCAGTACTTC; CDR3aa: CASSYSYRDGTQYF
len: 16; abundance: -; j_gene: TRBJ1-4; d_gene: -; v_gene: TRBV5-1; CDR3nt: TGCGCCAGCAGCCGACGGGGAAACGAAGGGGATGAAAAACTGTTTTTT; CDR3aa: CASSRRGNEGDEKLFF
len: 12; abundance: -; j_gene: TRBJ2-7; d_gene: -; v_gene: TRBV5-6; CDR3nt: TGTGCCAGCAGCTTGAGCCTTAGGGAAGAGTACTTC; CDR3aa: CASSLSLREEYF
len: 16; abundance: -; j_gene: TRBJ2-5; d_gene: TRBD2; v_gene: TRBV4-2; CDR3nt: TGTGCCAGCAGCACCCGACTAGCTCGGGAGGGAGAGACCCAGTACTTC; CDR3aa: CASSTRLAREGETQYF
len: 13; abundance: -; j_gene: TRBJ1-2; d_gene: -; v_gene: TRBV30; CDR3nt: TGTGCCTGGAGTCCAATCTTAAGCGGAGGCTACACCTTC; CDR3aa: CAWSPILSGGYTF
len: 14; abundance: -; j_gene: TRBJ2-2; d_gene: -; v_gene: TRBV7-8; CDR3nt: TGTGCCAGCAGCTTGCAGGGTAACACCGGGGAGCTGTTTTTT; CDR3aa: CASSLQGNTGELFF
len: 13; abundance: -; j_gene: TRBJ1-3; d_gene: TRBD1; v_gene: TRBV6-5; CDR3nt: TGTGCCAGCAGCCGAGGGGGCGAGAACACCATATATTTT; CDR3aa: CASSRGGENTIYF
len: 14; abundance: -; j_gene: TRBJ2-2; d_gene: -; v_gene: TRBV27; CDR3nt: TGTGCCAGCAGTCTCTCCTATCAAACCGGGGAGCTGTTTTTT; CDR3aa: CASSLSYQTGELFF
len: 16; abundance: -; j_gene: TRBJ2-2; d_gene: -; v_gene: TRBV9; CDR3nt: TGTGCCAGCAGCGTTCGACTAGAACCGAACACCGGGGAGCTGTTTTTT; CDR3aa: CASSVRLEPNTGELFF
len: 12; abundance: -; j_gene: TRBJ1-1; d_gene: -; v_gene: TRBV30; CDR3nt: TGTGCCTGGAGTGGGGGGGGCACTGAAGCTTTCTTT; CDR3aa: CAWSGGGTEAFF
len: 15; abundance: -; j_gene: TRBJ2-5; d_gene: TRBD2; v_gene: TRBV4-1; CDR3nt: TGCGCCAGCAGCCGCCTACTAGCGGGAGGGGAGACCCAGTACTTC; CDR3aa: CASSRLLAGGETQYF